This is a list of T cell receptor beta chains from one sample in a study of shared clonotypes between healthy human individuals. The repertoire was sequenced with immunoSEQ multiplex PCR; TCRdb's copy has only in-frame clones and lacks some. The repertoire includes 2 million to 3 million clones, around nine tenths of them detected once, and 0.14% sits in the top ten. Sequencing was carried out using naive CD4+ T cells sorted from blood. These receptors were obtained from a man aged 18 to 29 in good health. CDR3s include the opening cysteine and the closing phenylalanine or tryptophan. The D gene is left open where the match is weak. Size values are once, few and many counts, or a class for expanded clones, and some rows have none.

>TRBJ1-5|TRBV6-1|.|TRBD1
TGTGCCAGCAGTGATTTTGGGACAGCTGGAGGGCCCCAGCATTTT
CASSDFGTAGGPQHF
>TRBJ1-2|TRBV18|.|.
TGTGCCAGCTCACCCCGGACCGACGCTAACTATGGCTACACCTTC
CASSPRTDANYGYTF
>TRBJ2-1|TRBV7-2|.|TRBD2
TGTGCCAGCAGCTTAGTAGGAGTACTAGCGGAATACAATGAGCAGTTCTTC
CASSLVGVLAEYNEQFF
>TRBJ2-7|TRBV7-9|.|TRBD1
TGTGCCAGCAGCACCTTGTTCGGGACAGGGGGCTCCGAGCAGTACTTC
CASSTLFGTGGSEQYF
>TRBJ1-6|TRBV4-2|.|TRBD1
TGTGCCAGCCGTACAGGGGATGGGAATTCACCCCTCCACTTT
CASRTGDGNSPLHF
>TRBJ2-1|TRBV19|.|TRBD2
TGTGCCAGTAGTTTGACTAGCGGGGGGCCCTACAATGAGCAGTTCTTC
CASSLTSGGPYNEQFF
>TRBJ2-7|TRBV6-1|.|TRBD1
TGTGCCAGCAGTGAAGAGGACAGGACCTACGAGCAGTACTTC
CASSEEDRTYEQYF
>TRBJ2-1|TRBV30|once|.
TGTGCCTGGAGTGTGACAGACTCCTACAATGAGCAGTTCTTC
CAWSVTDSYNEQFF
>TRBJ2-1|TRBV7-2|.|.
TGTGCCAGCAGCTCAAGGACAAGCTCCTACAATGAGCAGTTCTTC
CASSSRTSSYNEQFF
>TRBJ2-7|TRBV5-5|.|TRBD1
TGTGCCAGCAGCTTGGACAGGGGAAGGTACGAGCAGTACTTC
CASSLDRGRYEQYF
>TRBJ1-6|TRBV21-1|once|.
TGTGCCAGCAGCAAAGTAGTGACAGGGAGTGAGAATTCACCCCTCCACTTT
CASSKVVTGSENSPLHF
>TRBJ2-5|TRBV11-3|.|TRBD1
TGTGCCAGCAGCCCGGGACAGGACTTACAAGAGACCCAGTACTTC
CASSPGQDLQETQYF
>TRBJ2-3|TRBV6-1|.|TRBD2
TGTGCCAGCAGTGCGGGACTAGCGGGCACAGATACGCAGTATTTT
CASSAGLAGTDTQYF
>TRBJ1-3|TRBV30|.|TRBD1
TGTGCCCATCAGGAGACAGGGGATGGAAACACCATATATTTT
CAHQETGDGNTIYF
>TRBJ2-3|TRBV5-1|.|TRBD1
TGCGCCAGCAGCTTGGAGACAGGGGGCACAGATACGCAGTATTTT
CASSLETGGTDTQYF
>TRBJ1-1|TRBV12-5|.|.
TGTGCTAGTGGTCCGGGACACAAAGCGACCTTGAACACTGAAGCTTTCTTT
CASGPGHKATLNTEAFF
>TRBJ2-2|TRBV30|.|TRBD2
TGTGCCTGCCTTTCTCCGCGGGAGGGCCGGTACACCGGGGAGCTGTTTTTT
CACLSPREGRYTGELFF
>TRBJ1-1|TRBV5-6|.|.
TGTGCCAGCAGCGCCGGATACCTAAACACTGAAGCTTTCTTT
CASSAGYLNTEAFF
>TRBJ2-4|TRBV6-1|.|.
TGTGCCTCGGGGGCGCTCGTCAAAAACATTCAGTACTTC
CASGALVKNIQYF
>TRBJ1-5|TRBV19|once|.
TGTGCCAGTAGTACCGGGACCGGCTACAATCAGCCCCAGCATTTT
CASSTGTGYNQPQHF
>TRBJ1-1|TRBV5-1|.|TRBD1
TGCGCCAGCAGCTTGGGCGGGACAGGGGACACTGAAGCTTTCTTT
CASSLGGTGDTEAFF
>TRBJ1-4|TRBV5-6|.|TRBD1
TGTGCCAGCAGCTCAGGACAGGAACTGTTTTTT
CASSSGQELFF
>TRBJ1-3|TRBV6-5|.|.
TGTGCCAGCAAACCACAGGAAACCTCTGGAAACACCATATATTTT
CASKPQETSGNTIYF
>TRBJ1-1|TRBV2|once|TRBD1
TGTGCCAGCAGTGTATGGACAGGGGGCGGGGATGAAGCTTTCTTT
CASSVWTGGGDEAFF
>TRBJ2-7|TRBV18|.|.
TGTGCCAGCTCACGGGTTACACTCAGCTCCTACGAGCAGTACTTC
CASSRVTLSSYEQYF
>TRBJ2-5|TRBV10-1|.|TRBD2
TGCGCCAGCAGTAGCGGGGGCCAAGAGACCCAGTACTTC
CASSSGGQETQYF
>TRBJ1-4|TRBV7-9|.|.
TGTGCCAGCAGCTTCCCGGGGGGCGCCGTCGAGAAACTGTTTTTT
CASSFPGGAVEKLFF
>TRBJ2-3|TRBV28|.|.
TGTGCCAGCAGGGTTGGGGGGAGCACAGATACGCAGTATTTT
CASRVGGSTDTQYF
>TRBJ2-2|TRBV6-1|.|.
TGTGCCAGCAGGCTGGGACCGCCCACCGGGGAGCTGTTTTTT
CASRLGPPTGELFF
>TRBJ1-1|TRBV10-3|.|TRBD1
TGTGCCATCAAAGGGACAGCTAACACTGAAGCTTTCTTT
CAIKGTANTEAFF
>TRBJ2-3|TRBV5-1|.|TRBD1
TGCGCCAGCCAAGGGGGCCCTAGCACAGATACGCAGTATTTT
CASQGGPSTDTQYF
>TRBJ2-2|TRBV19|.|.
TGTGCCAGCGCCCGGGACTTATCGAACACCGGGGAGCTGTTTTTT
CASARDLSNTGELFF
>TRBJ2-7|TRBV28|.|TRBD2
TGTGCCAGCAGAGAAAGCGGGGGCCTAACCTACGAGCAGTACTTC
CASRESGGLTYEQYF